The following is a T cell receptor (beta chain) sequence with its context. Libraries were prepared by immunoSEQ multiplex PCR; TCRdb keeps only in-frame clonotypes and omits some of them. The sample contains approximately 100,000 clones, more than 80% of which appear only once. The data stem from a study of T cell changes during pregnancy in multiple sclerosis. V lost 5 bases, J lost 4 bases, and 8 bases stayed unmatched. The CDR3 runs 15 residues. Germline CDR1 MDHEN, CDR2 SYDVKM. The genes are TRBV28 and TRBJ2-1; 7 bases line up with TRBD1. The sample consisted of peripheral blood, taken in the second trimester of pregnancy. This receptor was identified in a female donor with multiple sclerosis, enrolled in a pregnancy study. The CDR3 DNA is TGTGCCAGCAGTCCAGCACAGGGGTATTACAATGAGCAGTTCTTC. Translating gives CASSPAQGYYNEQFF.